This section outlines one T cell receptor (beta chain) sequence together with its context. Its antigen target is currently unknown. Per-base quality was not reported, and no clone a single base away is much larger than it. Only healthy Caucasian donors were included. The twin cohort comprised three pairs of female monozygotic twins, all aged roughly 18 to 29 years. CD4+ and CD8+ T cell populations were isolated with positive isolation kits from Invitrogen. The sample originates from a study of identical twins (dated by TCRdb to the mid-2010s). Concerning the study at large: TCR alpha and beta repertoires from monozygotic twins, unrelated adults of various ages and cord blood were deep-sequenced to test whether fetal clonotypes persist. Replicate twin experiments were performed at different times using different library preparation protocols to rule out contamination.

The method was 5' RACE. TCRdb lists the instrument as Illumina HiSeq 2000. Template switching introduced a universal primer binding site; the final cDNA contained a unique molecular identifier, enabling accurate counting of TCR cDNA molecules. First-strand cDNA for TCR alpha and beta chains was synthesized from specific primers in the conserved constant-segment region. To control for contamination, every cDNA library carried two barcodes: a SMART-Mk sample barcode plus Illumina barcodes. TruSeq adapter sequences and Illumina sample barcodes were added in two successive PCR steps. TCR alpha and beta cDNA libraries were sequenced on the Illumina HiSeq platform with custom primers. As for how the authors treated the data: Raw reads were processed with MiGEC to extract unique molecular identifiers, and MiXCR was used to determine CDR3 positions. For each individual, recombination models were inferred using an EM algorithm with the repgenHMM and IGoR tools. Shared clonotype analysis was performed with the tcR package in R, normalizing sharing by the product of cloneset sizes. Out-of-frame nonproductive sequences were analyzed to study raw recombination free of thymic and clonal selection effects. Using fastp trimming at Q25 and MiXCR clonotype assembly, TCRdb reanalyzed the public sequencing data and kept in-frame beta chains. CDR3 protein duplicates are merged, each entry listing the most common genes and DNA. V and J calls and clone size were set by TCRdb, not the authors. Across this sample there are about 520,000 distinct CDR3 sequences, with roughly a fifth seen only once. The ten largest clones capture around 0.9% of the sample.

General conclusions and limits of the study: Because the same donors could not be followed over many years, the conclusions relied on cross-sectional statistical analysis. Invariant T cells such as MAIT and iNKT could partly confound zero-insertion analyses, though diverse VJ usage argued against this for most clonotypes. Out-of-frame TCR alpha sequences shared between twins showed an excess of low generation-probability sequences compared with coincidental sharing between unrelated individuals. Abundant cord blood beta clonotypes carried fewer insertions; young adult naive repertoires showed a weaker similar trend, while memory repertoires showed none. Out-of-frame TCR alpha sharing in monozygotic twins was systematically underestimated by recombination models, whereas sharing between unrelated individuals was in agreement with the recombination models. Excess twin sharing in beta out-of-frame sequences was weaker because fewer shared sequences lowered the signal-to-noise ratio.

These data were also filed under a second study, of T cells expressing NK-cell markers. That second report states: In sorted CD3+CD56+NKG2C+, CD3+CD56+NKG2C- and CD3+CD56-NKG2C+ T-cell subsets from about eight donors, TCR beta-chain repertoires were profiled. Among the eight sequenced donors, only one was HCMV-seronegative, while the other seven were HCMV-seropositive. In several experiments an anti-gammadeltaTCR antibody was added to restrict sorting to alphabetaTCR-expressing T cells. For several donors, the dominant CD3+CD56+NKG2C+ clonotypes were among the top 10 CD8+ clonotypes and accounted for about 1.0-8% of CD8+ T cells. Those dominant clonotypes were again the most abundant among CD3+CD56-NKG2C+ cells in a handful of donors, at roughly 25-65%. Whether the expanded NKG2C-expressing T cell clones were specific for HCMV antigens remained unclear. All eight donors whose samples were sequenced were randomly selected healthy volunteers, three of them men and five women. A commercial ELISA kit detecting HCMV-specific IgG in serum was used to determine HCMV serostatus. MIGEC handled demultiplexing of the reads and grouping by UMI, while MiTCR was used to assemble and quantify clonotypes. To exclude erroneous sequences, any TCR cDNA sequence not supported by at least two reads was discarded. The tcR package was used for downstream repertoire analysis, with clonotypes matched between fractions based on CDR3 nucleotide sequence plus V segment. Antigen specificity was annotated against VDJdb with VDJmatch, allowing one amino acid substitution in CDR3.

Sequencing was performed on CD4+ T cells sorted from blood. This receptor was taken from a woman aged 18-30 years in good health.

The CDR3 region: CASSPGDRRSRFF. Read as DNA, the sequence is TGTGCCAGCAGCCCCGGCGACAGGAGAAGCAGATTCTTT. The chain was built from TRBV3-1 and TRBJ1-1; TRBD1 is perhaps the D gene, given 6 matching bases. V was cut back by 4 bases and J by 14 bases, leaving a gap of 20 bases between them. Spanning cysteine to phenylalanine, the CDR3 consists of 13 amino acids. The CDR3 DNA has 39 bases and is translated from base 1. The germline V gene encodes CDR1 LGHDT and CDR2 YNNKEL (reference sequence).